This T cell receptor beta chain was captured in a study of cytomegalovirus exposure and HLA in healthy donors. Study-level background: An early release of data contained about 85 million unique TCRs, which came from HLA-typed donors. Broader study findings: There were some V segments, including TRBV6-2 and TRBV6-3, excluded as indistinguishable. In a later analysis, CMV-associated beta chains were mostly HLA-associated, it appeared.

To note about this clone: Its matching antigen is unknown.

The PCR employed 60 Vbeta primers together with 13 Jbeta primers. Clones were sequenced by immunoSEQ multiplex PCR, and TCRdb holds only the in-frame ones, with some missing. The table records around 93,000 clones, 55% to 70% of them present only once. Germline CDR1 reads MGHDK; CDR2 reads SYGVNS. This CDR3 spans 14 amino acids. Trimming pared 4 bases from V and 2 bases from J, leaving 12 bases between. Sequences were obtained from PBMCs. This clonotype was sampled from a boy aged 5 to 17 in good health and CMV-seropositive. This chain connects TRBV25-1 to TRBJ2-7; tentative D call: TRBD1 (6 bases). The CDR3 sequence is CASSGGSGAYEQYF. CDR3 DNA sequence: TGTGCCAGCAGTGGAGGATCAGGGGCCTACGAGCAGTACTTC.